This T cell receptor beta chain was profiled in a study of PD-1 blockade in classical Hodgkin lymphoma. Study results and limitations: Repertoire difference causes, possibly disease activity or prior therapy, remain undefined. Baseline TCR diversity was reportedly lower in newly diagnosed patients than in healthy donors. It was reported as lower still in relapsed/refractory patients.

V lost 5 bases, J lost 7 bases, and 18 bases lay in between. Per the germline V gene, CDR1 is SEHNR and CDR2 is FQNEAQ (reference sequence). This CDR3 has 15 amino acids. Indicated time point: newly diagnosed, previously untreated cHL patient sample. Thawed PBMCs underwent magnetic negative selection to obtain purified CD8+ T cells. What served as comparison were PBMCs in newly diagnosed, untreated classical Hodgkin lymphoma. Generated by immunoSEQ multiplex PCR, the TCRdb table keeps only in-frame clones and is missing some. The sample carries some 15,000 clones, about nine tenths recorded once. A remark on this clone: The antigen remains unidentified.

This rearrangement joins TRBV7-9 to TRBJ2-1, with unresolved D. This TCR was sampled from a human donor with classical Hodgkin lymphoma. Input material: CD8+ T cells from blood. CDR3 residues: CASSIPPVSRNEQFF. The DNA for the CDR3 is TGTGCCAGCAGCATTCCCCCGGTGTCTAGGAATGAGCAGTTCTTC.